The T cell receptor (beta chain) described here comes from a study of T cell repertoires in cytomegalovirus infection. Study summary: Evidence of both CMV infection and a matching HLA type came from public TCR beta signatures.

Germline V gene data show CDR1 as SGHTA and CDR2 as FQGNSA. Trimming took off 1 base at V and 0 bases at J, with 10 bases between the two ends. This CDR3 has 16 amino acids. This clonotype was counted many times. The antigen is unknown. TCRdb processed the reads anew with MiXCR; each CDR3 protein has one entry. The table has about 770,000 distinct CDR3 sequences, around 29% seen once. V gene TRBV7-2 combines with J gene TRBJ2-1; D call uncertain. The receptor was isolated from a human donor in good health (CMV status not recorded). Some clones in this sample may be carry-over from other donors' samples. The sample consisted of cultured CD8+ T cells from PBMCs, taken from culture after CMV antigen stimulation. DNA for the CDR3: TGTGCCAGCAGCTTAGAGGGCTGGAGCTCCTACAATGAGCAGTTCTTC. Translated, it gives CASSLEGWSSYNEQFF.